The 18 T cell receptor beta chains given below trace back to one sample, sequenced in a study of blood T cell repertoires in COVID-19. The assay was immunoSEQ multiplex PCR, and TCRdb's table has in-frame clones only and misses some. The table lists 300,000 to 450,000 clones, about 90% of them singletons. Sequencing was done on a sample of PBMCs or T cells enriched from blood (not recorded which). The receptors shown here come from a woman in her twenties or thirties who had recovered from COVID-19.

This chain links TRBV7-9 with TRBJ2-5, with D tentatively TRBD1 (5 bases). Trimming removed 6 bases at V and 2 bases at J, with 13 bases between. This CDR3 has 14 residues. CDR1 SEHNR and CDR2 FQNEAQ come from the germline V gene (reference sequence). CDR3 DNA sequence: TGTGCCAGCAGACCCGGACAACAACAAGAGACCCAGTACTTC. As protein: CASRPGQQQETQYF.

The chain is built from TRBV19 and TRBJ1-1; D is unresolved. Germline V CDR1 and CDR2: LNHDA, SQIVND (reference sequence). The CDR3 runs to 15 residues. Deletions cut 7 bases from V and 1 base from J, with 16 bases between. In DNA, the CDR3 is TGTGCCAGTAACCTGGTTGGGCAGCAGAACACTGAAGCTTTCTTT. Residues: CASNLVGQQNTEAFF.

A single count supports this clone. The J gene is TRBJ1-5, the V gene TRBV2; D not resolved. Germline values: CDR1 SNHLY, CDR2 FYNNEI. This CDR3 comprises 12 residues. Trimming cost V 5 bases and J 4 bases, with 6 bases left between them. CDR3 sequence (DNA): TGTGCCAGCAGTCTAAATAATCAGCCCCAGCATTTT. Translating gives CASSLNNQPQHF.

The chain carries TRBV2 and TRBJ1-6, with D possibly being TRBD1 (5 bases). Germline lookup yields CDR1 SNHLY and CDR2 FYNNEI. The CDR3 contains 16 residues. The V end was cut by 5 bases, the J end by 0 bases, with 11 bases between. The CDR3 is CASSPRGDSYNSPLHF. CDR3 coding DNA: TGTGCCAGCAGTCCCCGGGGGGACTCCTATAATTCACCCCTCCACTTT.

The CDR3 reads CASSLGAQAFF. DNA of the CDR3: TGTGCCAGCAGTTTGGGGGCCCAAGCTTTCTTT. V and J are TRBV12-3 or TRBV12-4 and TRBJ1-1; D may be TRBD1 (6 bases). The CDR3 has 11 amino acids. Trimming left V 3 bases short and J 9 bases short, with 8 bases between.

The rearrangement links TRBV7-9 to TRBJ1-1; possibly TRBD1 for D (6 bases). From germline, CDR1 is SEHNR and CDR2 FQNEAQ (reference sequence). The CDR3 runs to 16 residues. V shed 5 bases and J shed 2 bases, with 18 bases lying between them. CDR3 region: CASSLPSSQGNTEAFF. In nucleotides, the CDR3 is TGTGCCAGCAGCCTACCGTCCTCACAGGGCAACACTGAAGCTTTCTTT.

V and J are TRBV18 and TRBJ1-1; 7 nucleotides match TRBD1. The V gene end was trimmed by 3 bases and the J gene end by 11 bases; junction bases not matched to a gene: 6. Germline CDR1 KGHSH, CDR2 LQKENI. The CDR3 runs to 12 residues. CDR3 nucleotide sequence: TGTGCCAGCTCACCTAGACAGGGTAGCGCTTTCTTT. This codes for CASSPRQGSAFF.

In this sample, this clone turned up once. J is TRBJ2-3 and V is TRBV19, with D uncertain. From germline, CDR1 is LNHDA and CDR2 SQIVND (reference sequence). The CDR3 has 16 residues. V dropped 5 bases and J dropped 2 bases, with 17 bases sitting between them. The CDR3 DNA is TGTGCCAGTAGTCCCCCTTGGGCCGGAACCACAGATACGCAGTATTTT. It codes for CASSPPWAGTTDTQYF.

The gene calls are TRBV2 and TRBJ1-5; tentatively, D is TRBD1 (6 bases). Deletions cut 4 bases from V and 6 bases from J, with 13 bases between. The CDR3 runs to 14 residues. From germline, CDR1 is SNHLY and CDR2 FYNNEI. CDR3 loop: CASSGTGRSQPQHF. The CDR3 DNA sequence: TGTGCCAGCAGTGGCACAGGGCGAAGTCAGCCCCAGCATTTT. Together with reference TRBV2 and TRBJ1-5, the CDR3 gives the full variable domain: EPEVTQTPSHQVTQMGQEVILRCVPISNHLYFYWYRQILGQKVEFLVSFYNNEISEKSEIFDDQFSVERPDGSNFTLKIRSTKLEDSAMYFCASSGTGRSQPQHFGDGTRLSIL.

This chain joins TRBV6-6 and TRBJ2-1; TRBD2 agrees at 7 bases. Trimming at V came to 3 bases and at J to 6 bases, leaving 5 bases not matched to a gene. Germline CDR1 is MNHNY and CDR2 is SVGAGI (reference sequence). CDR3 length: 14 residues. The CDR3 is CASSYGGRGNEQFF. The CDR3 DNA reads TGTGCCAGCAGTTATGGCGGGAGAGGCAATGAGCAGTTCTTC.

The chain combines TRBV14 with TRBJ2-1, with 11 bases that match TRBD2. CDR1 and CDR2 from the germline V gene are SGHDN and FVKESK. V lost 3 bases to trimming and J lost 4 bases; unmatched junction nucleotides: 5. The CDR3 totals 16 residues. CDR3 sequence: CASSHIAGGSYNEQFF. The CDR3 region has the DNA TGTGCCAGCAGCCATATAGCGGGGGGGAGTTACAATGAGCAGTTCTTC.

The chain recombines TRBV7-9 with TRBJ1-4; 10 bases match TRBD1. This CDR3 is 14 amino acids long. J was trimmed by 8 bases and V by 8 bases; bases with no gene match: 8. From germline, CDR1 is SEHNR and CDR2 FQNEAQ (reference sequence). The CDR3 sequence: CASGDRGNREKLFF. The CDR3 coding sequence is TGTGCCAGCGGGGACAGGGGAAATAGAGAAAAACTGTTTTTT.

The CDR3 region is CASTRFSGSRTDTQYF. CDR3 nucleotides: TGTGCCAGCACCAGATTCTCGGGGTCTCGCACAGATACGCAGTATTTT. V usage is TRBV11-2 and J usage is TRBJ2-3, with D perhaps TRBD2 (5 bases). V lost 7 bases and J 1 base, leaving 18 bases between the germline ends. CDR1 and CDR2 (germline): SGHAT, FQNNGV. This CDR3 is 16 amino acids long.

V gene TRBV30 combines with J gene TRBJ2-1, with 11 bases identical to TRBD2. CDR1 and CDR2 from the germline V gene are GTSNPN and SVGIG (reference sequence). Trimming at V came to 3 bases and at J to 5 bases, leaving 6 bases not matched to a gene. This CDR3 comprises 15 residues. The CDR3 spells CAWSTGTSGNNEQFF. The CDR3 region has the DNA TGTGCCTGGAGCACCGGGACTAGCGGAAACAATGAGCAGTTCTTC.

The chain recombines TRBV3-1 (or the pseudogene TRBV3-2) with TRBJ2-3; 7 positions match TRBD1. Germline V gene data show CDR1 as LGHDT and CDR2 as YNNKEL (reference sequence). The CDR3 runs to 14 residues. Unmatched junction bases numbered 6, after V lost 1 base and J lost 8 bases. The DNA of the CDR3 is TGTGCCAGCAGCCAAGCGACAGGGTTGGGTACGCAGTATTTT. Its translation is CASSQATGLGTQYF.

V usage is TRBV23-1 and J usage is TRBJ1-4; D is undetermined. TRBV23-1 is designated an ORF whose function remains uncertain. Trimming stripped 0 bases from V and 1 base from J, with 3 bases between. The CDR3 sequence is 14 residues long. This chain's CDR3 is CASSQSRTNEKLFF. The CDR3 DNA reads as TGCGCCAGCAGTCAATCTAGAACTAATGAAAAACTGTTTTTT.

On this clone: This sample includes further DNA sequences coding for the same CDR3. The chain links TRBV5-1 to TRBJ1-3; the D is unclear. V dropped 4 bases and J dropped 4 bases, with 12 bases sitting between them. There are 14 residues in the CDR3. CDR1 SGHRS and CDR2 YFSETQ come from the germline V gene. The CDR3 sequence: CASSPGDSGNTIYF. Written as DNA, the CDR3 is TGCGCCAGCAGCCCGGGAGATTCCGGAAACACCATATATTTT.

This clone was counted once. The chain recombines TRBV27 with TRBJ1-5; maybe TRBD1 (5 bases). CDR1 is MNHEY and CDR2 is SMNVEV in the germline V gene (reference sequence). Deletions cut 3 bases from V and 2 bases from J, with 11 bases between. The CDR3 has 15 residues. The CDR3 sequence: CASSLGGAGNQPQHF. The DNA for the CDR3 is TGTGCCAGCAGTTTGGGAGGGGCTGGCAATCAGCCCCAGCATTTT.